The source of this T cell receptor beta chain is a study of T cells after yellow fever vaccination. Turning to this clonotype: What it recognizes is unknown.

With 7 bases removed from V and 3 bases from J, the gap between germline ends came to 8 bases. Germline V lookup: CDR1 LGHNT, CDR2 FRNRAP. The CDR3 is 12 amino acids. Study conclusions and caveats: A minor fraction of clonotypes spanned both CD4 and CD8 compartments. Primary-vaccination clones mostly resurfaced post-booster (nearly 97% CD4, approximately 90% CD8).

Template switching with 5'RACE generated the TCR cDNA and added a universal primer site and UMIs. One entry per CDR3 protein results from TCRdb running MiXCR on the 5' RACE reads. The table includes 250,000 to 400,000 distinct CDR3 sequences, roughly 4.3% detected once. The sample in question was PBMCs, obtained 5 days after the yellow fever booster vaccination. The sequence was collected from a man aged 18 to 30 who received the YFV17D yellow fever vaccine. This chain joins TRBV12-5 and TRBJ2-3; unclear D gene. As DNA, the CDR3 is TGTGCTAGTGACCCGGGTACAGATACGCAGTATTTT. Translation: CASDPGTDTQYF.